Listed here are 30 T cell receptor beta chains from one sample, sequenced in a study of CD8+CD57+ T cells in acquired aplastic anemia. Selection for sequencing was limited to patients who had shown CD8+CD57+ cell expansion by flow cytometry. The TCR beta profiling, which covered VDJ combination and CDR3 sequence, was carried out using genomic DNA as the template. In TCRdb, the reads were re-called with MiXCR into one record per CDR3 protein. The table includes more than 250,000 distinct CDR3 sequences, 65% to 90% detected once. Sequencing was performed on sorted CD4+, CD8+, or CD8+CD57+ T cells (not recorded which) from PBMCs. The receptor set was obtained from a human donor with aplastic anemia.

Concerning this clonotype: One end of the junction does not line up with germline, which may come from a read error. The CDR3 sequence is CANSRNNEQFF. The DNA for the CDR3 is TGTGCCAATAGTAGGAACAATGAGCAGTTCTTC. This chain joins TRBV19 and TRBJ2-1; D gene unclear. The CDR3 runs to 11 residues. The germline V gene encodes CDR1 LNHDA and CDR2 SQIVND (reference sequence).

V usage is TRBV12-3 or TRBV12-4 and J usage is TRBJ1-2; D remains unclear. The germline V and J ends were trimmed by 9 bases and 4 bases, with 12 bases remaining between them. The CDR3 totals 12 residues. CDR3 region: CASTGLRYGYTF. The CDR3 DNA sequence: TGTGCCAGTACTGGGCTCCGCTATGGCTACACCTTC.

Only one count was recorded for this clonotype. The junction departs from the called germline gene at one end, perhaps through a read error. The V call is TRBV19, the J call TRBJ2-3; D possibly corresponds to TRBD2 (5 bases). This CDR3 is built from 14 residues. CDR1 is LNHDA, CDR2 SQIVND, per germline (reference sequence). The DNA of the CDR3 is TGTGCCAGTAGCATAGCGAGAGGTCCCGACAAGGAGTATTTT. Translated: CASSIARGPDKEYF.

The rearrangement joins TRBV7-8 to TRBJ1-2; no reliable D call. The CDR3 is 16 amino acids. V lost 2 bases and J 11 bases, leaving 24 bases between the germline ends. Germline CDR1 is SGHVS and CDR2 is FQNEAQ. CDR3 amino acids: CASSLPESAVDQYYTF. The CDR3 DNA is TGTGCCAGCAGCTTACCGGAAAGTGCCGTGGACCAGTATTACACCTTC.

This clonotype was detected only once. This is likely a read error, given that the CDR3 carries no conserved phenylalanine or tryptophan at its end. Because the CDR3's place on the DNA is in doubt, the DNA is left out and the CDR3 is given as listed by TCRdb. The chain recombines TRBV5-6 with TRBJ2-2; TRBD1 is the table's D call, not checked against the DNA. The CDR3 adds up to 12 amino acids, both ends counted. Germline loops: CDR1 SGHDT, CDR2 YYEEEE. CDR3: CASSLGAGQRSL.

Regarding this clonotype: The CDR3 carries no conserved terminal phenylalanine or tryptophan, so it likely arises from a read error. Because the CDR3's place on the DNA is in doubt, the DNA is left out and the CDR3 is given as listed by TCRdb. The CDR3 reads CASSLAGSFEAN. The chain uses TRBV7-9 and TRBJ2-4. The germline gives CDR1 SEHNR, CDR2 FQNEAQ (reference sequence). The CDR3 spans 12 amino acids, including both terminal residues.

In this sample, this clonotype turned up a few times. The chain employs TRBV5-6 and TRBJ1-1, with D possibly matching TRBD1 (6 bases). Germline CDR1 SGHDT, CDR2 YYEEEE. V lost 0 bases and J 1 base, leaving 10 bases between the germline ends. The CDR3 covers 15 residues. The CDR3 nucleotides are TGTGCCAGCAGCTTGGGGGAGACAGGGAACACTGAAGCTTTCTTT. Amino acids: CASSLGETGNTEAFF.

The J gene is TRBJ2-3, the V gene TRBV5-1; 8 bases agree with TRBD1. This CDR3 is built from 12 residues. V shed 4 bases, J shed 13 bases, and the junction held 8 bases outside the gene matches. Germline V gene data show CDR1 as SGHRS and CDR2 as YFSETQ. CDR3 in amino acids: CASSAGGAGKYF. Written as DNA, the CDR3 is TGCGCCAGCAGCGCAGGGGGCGCGGGGAAGTATTTT.

This chain joins TRBV20-1 and TRBJ1-3, with no clear D. Germline V gene lookup returns CDR1 DFQATT and CDR2 SNEGSKA (reference sequence). Deletions cut 0 bases from V and 0 bases from J, with 15 bases between. The CDR3 is 17 amino acids. CDR3 protein: CSARDRDKGTSGNTIYF. Here the CDR3 DNA reads TGCAGTGCTAGAGACAGAGACAAGGGCACCTCTGGAAACACCATATATTTT.

On this clonotype itself: At one of its ends the junction is not consistent with the germline gene, which may arise from a read error. This sequence joins TRBV7-6 and TRBJ2-3; 7 bases map to TRBD2. The germline CDR1 and CDR2 sequences are SGHVS and FNYEAQ. The CDR3 sequence is 14 residues long. CDR3 amino acids: CASSLAGGRELQQF. The CDR3 DNA reads TGTGCCAGCAGCTTAGCGGGAGGGCGGGAGCTGCAACAATTT.

As regards this clonotype: Germline is not matched at one junction end, which may reflect a read error. The chain has TRBV9 and TRBJ2-1; a weak D match, TRBD1 (7 bases). Germline V CDR1 and CDR2: SGDLS, YYNGEE. The length of the CDR3 is 14 residues. The DNA for the CDR3 is TGTGCCAGCAGCGGGGAGGACCGACAGGGAGGAAACATCTTC. Translated: CASSGEDRQGGNIF.

This sequence joins TRBV19 and TRBJ2-1, with unresolved D. CDR1 is LNHDA, CDR2 SQIVND, per germline (reference sequence). The CDR3 totals 11 residues. Trimming removed 7 bases from V and 7 bases from J, with 8 bases in between. The CDR3 DNA reads TGTGCCAGTACCGGCTGGAATGAGCAGTTCTTC. This gives the protein CASTGWNEQFF.

About this clonotype itself: Because it lacks the conserved phenylalanine or tryptophan at the end, this CDR3 is likely a read error. The limits of the CDR3 on the DNA are not certain, so only TCRdb's listed CDR3 is given. The chain uses TRBV7-9 and TRBJ1-2. Per the germline V gene, CDR1 is SEHNR and CDR2 is FQNEAQ (reference sequence). 13 amino acids form the CDR3, both terminal residues included. CDR3 region: CASSLGLAGGYIV.

The CDR3 loop is CASSPGRGQGNEQYV. DNA of the CDR3: TGTGCCAGCAGCCCTGGGCGGGGACAGGGGAACGAGCAGTACGTC. The chain combines TRBV7-8 with TRBJ2-7; 10 nucleotides agree with TRBD1. With 5 bases clipped from V and 5 bases from J, the junction kept 9 bases outside the gene matches. The CDR3 covers 15 residues. Germline lookup yields CDR1 SGHVS and CDR2 FQNEAQ.

The sample holds one count of this clonotype. The chain combines TRBV7-9 with TRBJ2-7; possible D gene TRBD2, 6 bases. The CDR3 totals 18 residues. Germline-derived CDR1 and CDR2 are SEHNR and FQNEAQ (reference sequence). DNA of the CDR3: TGTGCCAGCAGCTTTCAACCAGGCGGGACGGCCCTTTCCTACGTGCAGTACGTC. This codes for CASSFQPGGTALSYVQYV.

About this clonotype: Germline and junction disagree at one end, which may indicate a read error. The chain carries TRBV7-3 and TRBJ2-6; 7 bases match TRBD2. Germline CDR1 reads SGHTA; CDR2 reads FQGTGA. The CDR3 contains 17 residues. CDR3 sequence: CASTLGRVPSGATVLTF. The CDR3 DNA follows: TGTGCCAGCACCCTTGGGAGGGTCCCGTCTGGGGCCACCGTCCTGACTTTC.

The chain has TRBV7-8 and TRBJ1-1; 7 bases line up with TRBD1. This CDR3 has 17 residues. V dropped 5 bases and J dropped 6; count of bases not matched to a gene: 18. Germline CDR1 reads SGHVS; CDR2 reads FQNEAQ. The CDR3 DNA is TGTGCCAGCAGCGGAGGGGACCGACAGGGAGGGACCCCTGAAGCTTTCTTT. Its translation: CASSGGDRQGGTPEAFF.

Note on this clonotype: A read error may account for a junction end that differs from germline. This chain uses TRBV7-8 with TRBJ2-5; D is ambiguous. The CDR3 has 14 amino acids. Looked up from germline, CDR1 is SGHVS and CDR2 is FQNEAQ. The CDR3 nucleotides are TGTGCCACCAGCAGCGCCTCCAAGTTAGACACCCAGTACTTC. The encoded protein is CATSSASKLDTQYF.

The rearrangement joins TRBV9 to TRBJ2-1; 9 bases line up with TRBD1. Judging by the DNA end, TRBJ2-7 fits better; the J call may be wrong. The CDR3 sequence is 15 residues long. CDR1 is SGDLS and CDR2 is YYNGEE in the germline V gene. The CDR3 loop reads CASSVGGQGTDAQYF. The DNA for the CDR3 is TGTGCCAGCAGCGTAGGGGGACAGGGCACAGATGCGCAGTACTTC.

The chain employs TRBV7-3 and TRBJ1-1, with D perhaps matching TRBD1 (6 bases). Trimming took off 5 bases at V and 14 bases at J, with 27 bases between the two ends. Germline values: CDR1 SGHTA, CDR2 FQGTGA. The CDR3 has 15 residues. Written as DNA, the CDR3 is TGTGCCAGCAGCCCAGAGCGGACAGAATACACTGCAGCATTCTTT. Translating it yields CASSPERTEYTAAFF. Full variable domain (remainder filled in from reference TRBV7-3 and TRBJ1-1): GAGVSQTPSNKVTEKGKYVELRCDPISGHTALYWYRQSLGQGPEFLIYFQGTGAADDSGLPNDRFFAVRPEGSVSTLKIQRTERGDSAVYLCASSPERTEYTAAFFGQGTRLTVV.

About this clonotype: Germline and junction disagree at one end, which may indicate a read error. The chain uses TRBV7-3 and TRBJ1-2, with D uncertain. This CDR3 is 16 amino acids long. Germline lookup yields CDR1 SGHTA and CDR2 FQGTGA. CDR3 coding DNA: TGTGCCAGCTCATGGCAGACCAACGCGCTCGAACATGGCAACACCTTC. Residues: CASSWQTNALEHGNTF.

The chain has TRBV5-5 and TRBJ1-1, with D unclear. The length of the CDR3 is 14 residues. CDR1 SGHKS and CDR2 YYEKEE come from the germline V gene (reference sequence). V gave up 2 bases and J gave up 8 bases, with 16 bases separating them. The CDR3 nucleotides read TGTGCCAGCAGCTTAGAGATGTCCTCCCCCGAAGCTTTCTTT. Translated: CASSLEMSSPEAFF.

V is TRBV6-6 and J is TRBJ1-1; D unclear. Looked up from germline, CDR1 is MNHNY and CDR2 is SVGAGI (reference sequence). Trimming removed 2 bases from V and 0 bases from J, with 7 bases in between. The CDR3 extends over 14 amino acids. The CDR3 protein is CASSYAPVNTEAFF. CDR3 nucleotides: TGTGCCAGCAGTTACGCACCCGTGAACACTGAAGCTTTCTTT.

V is TRBV24-1 and J is TRBJ2-2; D might be TRBD1 or TRBD2, each matching 7 bases. Trimming cost V 12 bases and J 6 bases, with 16 bases left between them. This CDR3 spans 13 amino acids. Germline V gene sequence: CDR1 KGHDR, CDR2 SFDVKD. CDR3 sequence reads: CASLAGGAGELFF. The CDR3 bases are TGTGCCTCCTTGGCAGGGGGGGCCGGGGAGCTGTTTTTT.

The CDR3 nucleotides are TGTGCCAGCAGCTTAGCGAGGGACCGGCATACGCATTACTACACCTTC. Protein: CASSLARDRHTHYYTF. This rearrangement joins TRBV7-2 to TRBJ1-2, with D tentatively TRBD1 (5 bases). The CDR3 totals 16 residues. V was shortened by 0 bases and J by 10 bases, with 21 bases between the two germline ends. CDR1 and CDR2 from the germline V gene are SGHTA and FQGNSA.

The rearrangement uses TRBV9 and TRBJ1-1; weak D call: TRBD1 (5 bases). CDR3 size: 11 residues. Germline CDR1 reads SGDLS; CDR2 reads YYNGEE. Trimming took 4 bases from V and 10 from J, leaving 11 bases between them. The CDR3 protein is CASSPRGGAFF. CDR3 nucleotides: TGTGCCAGCAGCCCCCGGGGGGGAGCTTTCTTT.

In this sample, this clonotype turned up once. This sequence joins TRBV7-3 and TRBJ2-7, with 7 bases identical to TRBD2. Germline V gene sequence: CDR1 SGHTA, CDR2 FQGTGA. The CDR3 length is 15 residues. V dropped 4 bases and J dropped 11; count of bases not matched to a gene: 17. This CDR3 is CASSSPAGRDYKEYF. The CDR3 DNA reads as TGTGCCAGCAGCTCCCCAGCGGGGCGGGACTACAAGGAGTACTTC.

A word on this clonotype: The junction differs from germline at one of its ends, possibly a read error. This chain uses TRBV5-1 with TRBJ1-6, with D perhaps matching TRBD1 (6 bases). Germline lookup yields CDR1 SGHRS and CDR2 YFSETQ. The CDR3 totals 14 residues. Written as DNA, the CDR3 is TGTGCCAGCGGCGACGGGGGCACAGATACACCCCTCCACTTT. This sequence encodes CASGDGGTDTPLHF.

J is TRBJ2-3 and V is TRBV19; 8 bases are a match to TRBD2. TRBJ2-7 explains the end of the DNA better; the J call may be wrong. CDR3 length: 14 amino acids. Germline assignment: CDR1 LNHDA and CDR2 SQIVND (reference sequence). The CDR3 nucleotides are TGTGCCAGTAGTATAGCGGGGGGGTCCGATGAGCAGTACTTC. Translated: CASSIAGGSDEQYF.

This chain uses TRBV7-9 with TRBJ1-2; perhaps TRBD1 as D (5 bases). Between the trimmed V and J ends, which lost 5 bases and 4 bases, there was a span of 14 bases. CDR1 is SEHNR and CDR2 is FQNEAQ in the germline V gene (reference sequence). The CDR3 has 14 amino acids. CDR3 loop: CASSPQRGGYGYTF. The DNA for the CDR3 is TGTGCCAGCAGCCCCCAGAGGGGCGGCTATGGCTACACCTTC.